One and the same sample provided the 28 T cell receptor beta chains below, sequenced in a study of T-cell memory formation after mild COVID-19. MiXCR, applied by TCRdb to the 5' RACE reads, yields one record per CDR3 protein. The repertoire consists of tens of thousands of distinct CDR3 sequences, with about 6.3% occurring once and the leading ten covering less than 0.95%. Source material: PBMCs or a T cell subset sorted from them (not recorded which). The receptors were gathered from an adult who had mild COVID-19 (a few samples of this study predate the infection). Cell type and time point are not known.

This clonotype was recorded at least ten times. V gene TRBV5-1 combines with J gene TRBJ2-7, with 9 bases matching TRBD1. Losses at the gene ends were 1 base for V and 3 bases for J; bases not matched to a gene: 2. The CDR3 has 14 residues. Per germline, CDR1 SGHRS and CDR2 YFSETQ. The DNA for the CDR3 is TGCGCCAGCAGCTTGCGGGGACAGGGCTACGAGCAGTACTTC. Protein: CASSLRGQGYEQYF.

This CDR3 is CASSIHSSGGTEAFF. CDR3 DNA: TGTGCCAGCAGTATCCACAGTTCTGGGGGCACTGAAGCTTTCTTT. The gene calls are TRBV6-1 and TRBJ1-1; maybe TRBD1 (5 bases). CDR3 length: 15 amino acids. Trimming took 5 bases from V and 4 from J, leaving 17 bases between them. The germline V gene encodes CDR1 MNHNS and CDR2 SASEGT.

This clonotype was detected ten times or more. The chain has TRBV7-8 and TRBJ2-7; TRBD1 might be the D (6 bases). CDR1 and CDR2 (germline): SGHVS, FQNEAQ. This CDR3 contains 14 residues. V lost 4 bases to trimming and J lost 6 bases, with 16 bases between them. The CDR3 is CASSSQLGHREQYF. CDR3 nucleotides: TGTGCCAGCAGCTCCCAGCTGGGACATCGCGAGCAGTACTTC.

The rearrangement uses TRBV9 and TRBJ1-4; possibly TRBD1 for D (5 bases). V lost 1 base, J lost 4 bases, and 11 bases lay in between. The CDR3 is made up of 15 amino acids. Per the germline V gene, CDR1 is SGDLS and CDR2 is YYNGEE. The CDR3 sequence: CASSVRGDFNEKLFF. The CDR3 bases are TGTGCCAGCAGCGTACGAGGGGACTTTAATGAAAAACTGTTTTTT.

This clonotype was seen at least ten times. The chain uses TRBV3-1 and TRBJ2-5; D call uncertain. The CDR3 contains 14 residues. Trimming removed 2 bases from V and 2 bases from J, with 9 bases in between. Germline V gives CDR1 LGHDT, CDR2 YNNKEL (reference sequence). CDR3 coding DNA: TGTGCCAGCAGCCAAAGGAAGCAGCAAGAGACCCAGTACTTC. It translates to CASSQRKQQETQYF.

Many counts were recorded for this clonotype. The chain employs TRBV29-1 and TRBJ2-1, with 15 bases matching TRBD2. Germline V gene data show CDR1 as SQVTM and CDR2 as ANQGSEA. V dropped 6 bases and J dropped 4; count of bases not matched to a gene: 7. This CDR3 contains 16 residues. In DNA, the CDR3 is TGCAGCGTCAGGACTAGCGGGGGGGCTGCTTACAATGAGCAGTTCTTC. Amino acid sequence: CSVRTSGGAAYNEQFF.

The genes are TRBV6-5 and TRBJ1-2; D may be TRBD1 (6 bases). This CDR3 spans 13 amino acids. Germline V gene sequence: CDR1 MNHEY, CDR2 SVGAGI. V was pared by 6 bases and J by 6 bases, with 14 bases between. CDR3 amino acids: CASSRGHRNGYTF. In DNA form, the CDR3 reads TGTGCCAGCAGCCGGGGACACCGGAATGGCTACACCTTC.

The sample holds many counts of this clonotype. In DNA, the CDR3 is TGTGCCAGCAGCGTGGGACTAGCGGGGACCTACGAGCAGTACTTC. Amino acid sequence: CASSVGLAGTYEQYF. The chain recombines TRBV7-2 with TRBJ2-7; the match to TRBD2 covers 13 bases. Per the germline V gene, CDR1 is SGHTA and CDR2 is FQGNSA. V lost 5 bases and J lost 2; bases outside the gene matches: 3. The CDR3 has 15 amino acids.

This clonotype came up a few times. The chain is built from TRBV6-6 and TRBJ1-1; TRBD1 is a possible D gene (5 bases). This CDR3 contains 15 residues. The V end was cut by 8 bases, the J end by 0 bases, with 16 bases between. The germline V gene has CDR1 MNHNY and CDR2 SVGAGI (reference sequence). The CDR3 is CASRDGTTMNTEAFF. Here the CDR3 DNA reads TGTGCCAGCCGCGATGGGACGACAATGAACACTGAAGCTTTCTTT.

The gene calls are TRBV7-2 and TRBJ1-1; possibly TRBD1 for D (5 bases). Germline values: CDR1 SGHTA, CDR2 FQGNSA. CDR3 length: 15 amino acids. Deletions cut 4 bases from V and 0 bases from J, with 12 bases between. The CDR3 sequence is CASSSNRLMNTEAFF. CDR3 bases: TGTGCCAGCAGCTCTAACAGGTTAATGAACACTGAAGCTTTCTTT.

The V call is TRBV5-1, the J call TRBJ1-1; D ambiguous. V was shortened by 3 bases and J by 1 base, with 13 bases between the two germline ends. There are 15 residues in the CDR3. CDR1 and CDR2 (germline): SGHRS, YFSETQ. The CDR3 DNA is TGCGCCAGCAGCTCACAAACGACACCGAACACTGAAGCTTTCTTT. Residues: CASSSQTTPNTEAFF.

This clonotype was seen many times. V gene TRBV4-3 combines with J gene TRBJ2-1; D may correspond to TRBD1 or TRBD2 (5 bases each). The CDR3 sequence is 15 residues long. Germline V gives CDR1 LGHNA, CDR2 YSLEER. The V end was cut by 1 base, the J end by 5 bases, with 12 bases between. The CDR3 region is CASSQGWGSHNEQFF. In DNA form, the CDR3 reads TGCGCCAGCAGCCAAGGATGGGGGTCTCACAATGAGCAGTTCTTC.

This clonotype was recorded at least ten times. The V gene is TRBV20-1, the J gene TRBJ2-5; 8 bases are a match to TRBD2. J was trimmed by 1 base and V by 6 bases; bases with no gene match: 7. This CDR3 spans 14 amino acids. CDR1 and CDR2 (germline): DFQATT, SNEGSKA (reference sequence). The CDR3 reads CSAGTRVPQETQYF. CDR3 coding DNA: TGCAGTGCCGGGACTAGGGTCCCCCAAGAGACCCAGTACTTC.

This clonotype has at least ten counts. The CDR3 DNA follows: TGTGCCAGCAGAGCCTCCGACGGTAGGAATCAGCCCCAGCATTTT. Translated: CASRASDGRNQPQHF. This rearrangement joins TRBV6-5 to TRBJ1-5; the D is unclear. The germline V and J ends were trimmed by 6 bases and 4 bases, with 16 bases remaining between them. This CDR3 region has 15 residues. Germline CDR1 MNHEY, CDR2 SVGAGI.

This chain uses TRBV12-3 or TRBV12-4 with TRBJ1-1; D not certain. The CDR3 runs to 14 residues. V lost 2 bases to trimming and J lost 0 bases, with 7 bases between them. The DNA of the CDR3 is TGTGCCAGCAGTTTAAGAGCCCTGAACACTGAAGCTTTCTTT. Its protein is CASSLRALNTEAFF.

This clonotype was found many times. The CDR3 sequence: CASTHATYNSPLHF. Written as DNA, the CDR3 is TGTGCCAGCACCCATGCTACCTATAATTCACCCCTCCACTTT. The rearrangement joins TRBV5-6 to TRBJ1-6; D remains unclear. This CDR3 spans 14 amino acids. The V end lost 6 bases, the J end lost 2 bases, and 9 bases lay between the germline ends. CDR1 is SGHDT, CDR2 YYEEEE, per germline.

This chain joins TRBV14 and TRBJ1-2; 7 nucleotides line up with TRBD1. Germline V gives CDR1 SGHDN, CDR2 FVKESK. CDR3 length: 15 residues. V was pared by 4 bases and J by 3 bases, with 8 bases of the junction left unmatched. This CDR3 reads CASSPRDRVHYGYTF. DNA of the CDR3: TGTGCCAGCAGCCCCCGGGACAGAGTACACTATGGCTACACCTTC.

This clonotype was detected ten times or more. The rearrangement joins TRBV7-3 to TRBJ2-3; D might be TRBD2 (5 bases). Germline-derived CDR1 and CDR2 are SGHTA and FQGTGA. V lost 0 bases to trimming and J lost 6 bases, with 13 bases between them. The CDR3 loop spans 15 amino acids. CDR3 sequence (DNA): TGTGCCAGCAGCTTAACCCCCCTCGTAGCGGATACGCAGTATTTT. This codes for CASSLTPLVADTQYF.

The CDR3 spells CASSVGWGLEGTEAFF. CDR3 nucleotides: TGTGCCAGCAGCGTAGGTTGGGGCCTCGAGGGCACTGAAGCTTTCTTT. The rearrangement joins TRBV9 to TRBJ1-1; a weak D match, TRBD1 (5 bases). The germline V gene has CDR1 SGDLS and CDR2 YYNGEE. The CDR3 spans 16 residues. V was shortened by 0 bases and J by 4 bases, with 16 bases between the two germline ends.

This clonotype was picked up many times. The rearrangement uses TRBV7-8 and TRBJ2-1; a possible D gene is TRBD1 (5 bases). The germline V and J ends were trimmed by 5 bases and 0 bases, with 14 bases remaining between them. The CDR3 loop spans 16 amino acids. Germline CDR1 and CDR2: SGHVS and FQNEAQ. CDR3 amino acids: CASSHPPGPSYNEQFF. The DNA of the CDR3 is TGTGCCAGCAGCCATCCCCCAGGGCCCTCCTACAATGAGCAGTTCTTC.

In its sample, this clonotype was seen many times. The gene calls are TRBV29-1 and TRBJ2-2; D is unclear. Germline assignment: CDR1 SQVTM and CDR2 ANQGSEA. Trimming took off 4 bases at V and 3 bases at J, with 9 bases between the two ends. The CDR3 covers 13 residues. CDR3 protein: CSVALADTGELFF. In nucleotides, the CDR3 is TGCAGCGTTGCACTCGCTGACACCGGGGAGCTGTTTTTT.

The rearrangement joins TRBV7-2 to TRBJ2-3; 8 nucleotides line up with TRBD2. The CDR3 length is 15 residues. Germline V CDR1 and CDR2: SGHTA, FQGNSA. With V trimmed by 4 bases and J by 4 bases, 7 bases remained unmatched. CDR3 in DNA: TGTGCCAGCAGCTCCCTAGGACTAGCTGCAGATACGCAGTATTTT. It yields the protein CASSSLGLAADTQYF.

This clonotype occurred a few times. V is TRBV30 and J is TRBJ2-5; 10 nucleotides align to TRBD2. J gave up 5 bases and V 1 base, and 7 bases lay outside the gene matches. The CDR3 is made up of 15 amino acids. CDR1 and CDR2 from the germline V gene are GTSNPN and SVGIG (reference sequence). The CDR3 DNA is TGTGCCTGGAGTGATAAGCGGGGGGGCTTGGAGACCCAGTACTTC. It yields the protein CAWSDKRGGLETQYF.

V and J are TRBV20-1 and TRBJ1-2, with D perhaps TRBD1 (6 bases). The CDR3 extends over 16 amino acids. CDR1 is DFQATT, CDR2 SNEGSKA, per germline (reference sequence). Trimming left V 3 bases short and J 3 bases short, with 20 bases between. CDR3 protein: CSARGGRESNHYGYTF. Here the CDR3 DNA reads TGCAGTGCTAGGGGGGGCAGGGAGTCGAACCACTATGGCTACACCTTC.

This clonotype was detected ten times or more. The chain links TRBV5-6 to TRBJ1-1, with unresolved D. Germline V gene data show CDR1 as SGHDT and CDR2 as YYEEEE. Between the trimmed V and J ends, which lost 2 bases and 1 base, there was a span of 9 bases. The CDR3 has 14 amino acids. CDR3 protein: CASSFGHKNTEAFF. DNA of the CDR3: TGTGCCAGCAGCTTCGGGCATAAGAACACTGAAGCTTTCTTT.

This clonotype was recorded many times. The genes are TRBV7-9 and TRBJ2-3, with 8 nucleotides matching TRBD1. V gave up 5 bases and J gave up 3 bases; unmatched junction bases: 10. This CDR3 region has 16 residues. Germline assignment: CDR1 SEHNR and CDR2 FQNEAQ (reference sequence). This CDR3 reads CASSLLIGTGTDTQYF. In DNA, the CDR3 is TGTGCCAGCAGCCTGTTGATCGGGACAGGAACAGATACGCAGTATTTT.

At least ten counts were recorded for this clonotype. This sequence joins TRBV19 and TRBJ2-5; D gene uncertain. The CDR3 loop spans 12 amino acids. Per the germline V gene, CDR1 is LNHDA and CDR2 is SQIVND (reference sequence). Trimming removed 9 bases from V and 0 bases from J, with 8 bases in between. CDR3 region: CARTGHQETQYF. Here the CDR3 DNA reads TGTGCCAGAACTGGACACCAAGAGACCCAGTACTTC.

In its sample, this clonotype was seen a few times. The chain couples TRBV2 to TRBJ2-7; TRBD1 matches at 8 bases. This CDR3 region has 15 residues. Germline loops: CDR1 SNHLY, CDR2 FYNNEI. V dropped 7 bases and J dropped 4; count of bases not matched to a gene: 12. CDR3 sequence reads: CASNRPTGVGYEQYF. The CDR3 region has the DNA TGTGCCAGCAATCGTCCGACAGGGGTTGGTTACGAGCAGTACTTC.